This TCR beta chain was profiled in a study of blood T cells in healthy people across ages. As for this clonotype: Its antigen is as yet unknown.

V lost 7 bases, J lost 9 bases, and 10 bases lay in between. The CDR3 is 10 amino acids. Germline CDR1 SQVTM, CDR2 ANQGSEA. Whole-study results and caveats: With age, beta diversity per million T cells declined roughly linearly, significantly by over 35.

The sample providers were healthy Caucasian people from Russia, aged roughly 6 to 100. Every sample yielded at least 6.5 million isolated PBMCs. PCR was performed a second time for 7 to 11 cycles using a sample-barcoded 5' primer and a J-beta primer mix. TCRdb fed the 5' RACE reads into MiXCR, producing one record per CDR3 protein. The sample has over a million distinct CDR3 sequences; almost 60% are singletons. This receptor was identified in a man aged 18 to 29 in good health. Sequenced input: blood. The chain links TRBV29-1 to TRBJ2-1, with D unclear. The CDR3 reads CSGVDGEQFF. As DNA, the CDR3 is TGCAGCGGGGTCGACGGTGAGCAGTTCTTC.